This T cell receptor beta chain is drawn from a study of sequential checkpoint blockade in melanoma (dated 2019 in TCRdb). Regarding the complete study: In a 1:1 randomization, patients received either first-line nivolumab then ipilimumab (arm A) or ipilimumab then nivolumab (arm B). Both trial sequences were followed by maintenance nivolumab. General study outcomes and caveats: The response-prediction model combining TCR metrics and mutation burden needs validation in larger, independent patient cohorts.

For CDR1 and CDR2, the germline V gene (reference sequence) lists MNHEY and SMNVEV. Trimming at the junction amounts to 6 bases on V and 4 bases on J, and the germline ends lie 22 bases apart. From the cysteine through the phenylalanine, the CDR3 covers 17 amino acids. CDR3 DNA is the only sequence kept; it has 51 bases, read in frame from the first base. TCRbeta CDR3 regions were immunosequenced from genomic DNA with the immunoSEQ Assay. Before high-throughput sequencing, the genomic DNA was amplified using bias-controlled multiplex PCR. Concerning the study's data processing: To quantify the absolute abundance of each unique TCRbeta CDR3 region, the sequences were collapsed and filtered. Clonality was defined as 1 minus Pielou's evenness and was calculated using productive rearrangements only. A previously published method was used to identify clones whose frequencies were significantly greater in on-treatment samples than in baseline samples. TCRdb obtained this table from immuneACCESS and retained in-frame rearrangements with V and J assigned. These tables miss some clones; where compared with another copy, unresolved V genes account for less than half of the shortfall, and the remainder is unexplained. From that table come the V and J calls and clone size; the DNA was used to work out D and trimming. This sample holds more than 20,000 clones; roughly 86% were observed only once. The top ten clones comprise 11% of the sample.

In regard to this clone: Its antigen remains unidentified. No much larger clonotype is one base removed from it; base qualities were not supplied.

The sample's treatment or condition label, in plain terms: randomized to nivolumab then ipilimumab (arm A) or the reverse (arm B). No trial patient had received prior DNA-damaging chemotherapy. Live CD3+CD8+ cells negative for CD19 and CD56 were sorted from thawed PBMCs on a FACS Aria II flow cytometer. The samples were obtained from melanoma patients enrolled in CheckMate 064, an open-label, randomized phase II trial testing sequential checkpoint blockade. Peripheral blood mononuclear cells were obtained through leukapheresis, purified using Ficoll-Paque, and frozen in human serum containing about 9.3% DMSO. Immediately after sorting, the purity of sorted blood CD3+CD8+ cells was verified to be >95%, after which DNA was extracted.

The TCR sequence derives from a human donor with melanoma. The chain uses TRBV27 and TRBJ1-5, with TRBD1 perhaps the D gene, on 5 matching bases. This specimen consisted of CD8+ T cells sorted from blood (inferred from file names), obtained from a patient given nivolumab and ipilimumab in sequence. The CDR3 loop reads CASRRHPGGDTNQPQHF. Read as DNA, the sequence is TGTGCCAGCAGACGGCACCCGGGGGGTGATACTAATCAGCCCCAGCATTTT.